This T cell receptor beta chain was identified during a study of T cell repertoires in cytomegalovirus infection. Overall study: Indications came from public TCR beta signatures; they pointed to CMV infection and to a matching HLA type.

Study observations and caveats: Adding up the frequency of public TCR beta families identified people who carried CMV plus the relevant HLA.

Note on this clonotype: Its antigen is unknown.

Germline CDR1 PRHDT, CDR2 FYEKMQ (reference sequence). With V trimmed by 6 bases and J by 7 bases, 15 bases remained unmatched. This CDR3 contains 16 residues. TCRdb analysed the reads with MiXCR anew, one entry per CDR3 protein. The sample holds nearly 70,000 distinct CDR3 sequences; 22% are singletons and the top ten take roughly 80%. The TCR originated in a human donor in good health (CMV status not recorded). Some clones in this sample may be carry-over from other donors' samples. Material: PBMCs, sequenced either directly or after in vitro stimulation (not recorded which). The chain uses TRBV13 and TRBJ2-1, with 7 bases lining up with TRBD2. DNA for the CDR3: TGTGCCAGCAGAATAGGAGGGTCGAGGGAGGGGAATGAGCAGTTCTTC. Amino acid sequence: CASRIGGSREGNEQFF.